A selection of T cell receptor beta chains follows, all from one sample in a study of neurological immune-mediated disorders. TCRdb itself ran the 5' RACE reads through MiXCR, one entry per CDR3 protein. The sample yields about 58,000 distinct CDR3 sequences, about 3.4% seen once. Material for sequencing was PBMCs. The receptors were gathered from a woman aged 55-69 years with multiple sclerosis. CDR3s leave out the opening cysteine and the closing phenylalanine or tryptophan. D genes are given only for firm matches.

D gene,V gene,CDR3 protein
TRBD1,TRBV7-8,ASSFSGQTYEQY
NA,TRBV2,ASSEAGPGEKLF
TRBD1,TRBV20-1,SARSAGNRGLIEQY
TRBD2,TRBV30,AWRNLLAGGSSYNEQF
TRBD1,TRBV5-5,ASSLFRGIDQPQH
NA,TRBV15,ATSPGSTDTQY
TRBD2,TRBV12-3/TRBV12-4,ASSLGPGGLAMI
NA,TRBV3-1,ASSQANTEAF
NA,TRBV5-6,ASSLFGIGASNQPQH
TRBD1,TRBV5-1,ASSSTGQTNSPLH
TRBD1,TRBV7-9,ASSYDRGEKLF
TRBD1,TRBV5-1,ASSLTGQGYEQF
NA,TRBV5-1,ASKGRSGRSNTEAF
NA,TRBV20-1,SARWQSYEQY
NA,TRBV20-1,SWNTGLTYEQY
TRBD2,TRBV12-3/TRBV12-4,ASSLRLAGADTQY
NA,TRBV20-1,SAPRGPYEQF
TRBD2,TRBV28,ASSLLGGGYNEQF
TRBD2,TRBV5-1,ASSHSGRPETQY
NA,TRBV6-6,ASNVQGDTQY
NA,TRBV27,ASSLIGEKLF
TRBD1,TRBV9,ASSADRTNYGYT
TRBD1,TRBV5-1,ASSLLQGTDGYT
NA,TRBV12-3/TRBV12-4,ASSLLLETQY
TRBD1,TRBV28,ASRKQGARAKF
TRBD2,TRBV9,ASSPPAGDPYNEQF
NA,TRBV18,ASNREKDQETQY
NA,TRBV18,ASSPLSEMNTEAF
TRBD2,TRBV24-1,ATSDFNGGVGETQY
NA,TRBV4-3,ASSQLQRSPLH
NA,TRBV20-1,SARVWGRGTYNEQF
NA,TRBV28,ASNHRATNEKLF